Shown below are 5 T cell receptor beta chains from a single sample sequenced in a study of blood T cell repertoires in COVID-19. Repertoires were generated with immunoSEQ multiplex PCR, while TCRdb's copy carries only in-frame clones and drops some. Among 150,000 to 200,000 clones, about 86% were seen once, and the ten largest hold around 19%. Specimen: peripheral blood. These receptors came from a woman in her sixties or seventies who had recovered from COVID-19.

The genes are TRBV2 and TRBJ2-7; possibly TRBD1 for D (7 bases). Looked up from germline, CDR1 is SNHLY and CDR2 is FYNNEI. Deletions cut 11 bases from V and 0 bases from J, with 14 bases between. The CDR3 extends over 13 amino acids. The CDR3 region is CAQGGPGSYEQYF. The DNA for the CDR3 is TGTGCCCAGGGGGGCCCGGGCTCCTACGAGCAGTACTTC.

The genes are TRBV5-6 and TRBJ1-4; D is undetermined. The germline V and J ends were trimmed by 0 bases and 6 bases, with 12 bases remaining between them. Germline loops: CDR1 SGHDT, CDR2 YYEEEE. The CDR3 is 15 amino acids. The CDR3 protein is CASSLASGFDEKLFF. The CDR3 DNA is TGTGCCAGCAGCTTGGCTAGCGGATTTGATGAAAAACTGTTTTTT.

This clone occurred a few times. The J gene is TRBJ2-7, the V gene TRBV18; D possibly corresponds to TRBD1 (6 bases). The V gene's germline CDR1 is KGHSH and CDR2 LQKENI. The CDR3 spans 16 residues. Between the trimmed V and J ends, which lost 3 bases and 7 bases, there was a span of 22 bases. CDR3 protein: CASSPNGAPGQGEQYF. CDR3 nucleotides: TGTGCCAGCTCACCCAACGGGGCCCCAGGCCAGGGGGAGCAGTACTTC.

This chain links TRBV28 with TRBJ2-2; 7 nucleotides line up with TRBD2. Looked up from germline, CDR1 is MDHEN and CDR2 is SYDVKM. The CDR3 is 17 amino acids. The V and J ends lost 5 bases and 5 bases, in that order; junction bases with no gene match: 14. CDR3 in DNA: TGTGCCAGCAGTCCGGCAGGGAAGGGAGGGTGGACCGGGGAGCTGTTTTTT. This translates into CASSPAGKGGWTGELFF.

V usage is TRBV7-2 and J usage is TRBJ2-1; the match to TRBD2 covers 9 bases. Germline V lookup: CDR1 SGHTA, CDR2 FQGNSA. The CDR3 is made up of 16 amino acids. The J segment lost 7 bases and the V segment lost 1 base, leaving 8 bases of the junction unmatched. For the CDR3, the DNA is TGTGCCAGCAGCTTAGGGGCGGGAGGGGCTAGGAATGAGCAGTTCTTC. The encoded protein is CASSLGAGGARNEQFF.